Listed below are T cell receptor beta chains from one sample, sequenced in a study of blood T cell repertoires in COVID-19. The data were produced by immunoSEQ multiplex PCR, yet TCRdb's version contains in-frame clones alone and is incomplete. Of approximately 160,000 clones in the sample, around four fifths are singletons; the top ten hold 2.5% to 3.5%. Sequences were obtained from peripheral blood. These receptors all come from a woman aged 55-70 years with acute or convalescent COVID-19. The CDR3 runs from the conserved cysteine through the conserved F or W. D genes are given only for firm matches. Clone size is not always given. Where it is, it says once, few, many or a class for expanded clones.

d_call,clone_size,v_call,j_call,cdr3_aa,cdr3_nt
TRBD2,-,TRBV19,TRBJ2-1,CASSMRASGGAGEQFF,TGTGCCAGTAGTATGAGGGCTAGCGGGGGGGCCGGGGAGCAGTTCTTC
-,-,TRBV6-2/TRBV6-3,TRBJ1-4,CASSYEGLNEKLFF,TGTGCCAGCAGTTACGAGGGATTAAATGAAAAACTGTTTTTT
TRBD2,-,TRBV24-1,TRBJ2-7,CATNIAGVLYEQYF,TGTGCCACCAATATAGCGGGGGTCCTTTACGAGCAGTACTTC
-,-,TRBV5-1,TRBJ1-1,CASSLTGNTEAFF,TGCGCCAGCAGCTTGACAGGGAACACTGAAGCTTTCTTT
-,-,TRBV2,TRBJ1-2,CASSPFSF,TGTGCCAGCAGCCCGTTCTCCTTC
-,-,TRBV11-2,TRBJ1-4,CASSLGEPKKLFF,TGTGCCAGCAGCTTAGGGGAGCCGAAAAAACTGTTTTTT
-,-,TRBV6-5,TRBJ1-1,CASSYFGRNTEAFF,TGTGCCAGCAGTTACTTTGGGAGGAACACTGAAGCTTTCTTT
-,-,TRBV4-1,TRBJ2-3,CASSQAGVRDTQYF,TGCGCCAGCAGCCAAGCGGGGGTCAGGGATACGCAGTATTTT
-,-,TRBV5-1,TRBJ2-2,CASSGSITGELFF,TGCGCCAGCAGCGGGAGCATTACCGGGGAGCTGTTTTTT
-,-,TRBV4-3,TRBJ1-2,CASSQEGGNNYGYTF,TGCGCCAGCAGCCAAGAAGGCGGGAATAACTATGGCTACACCTTC
TRBD2,-,TRBV7-2,TRBJ2-5,CASSLKAGPTQYF,TGTGCCAGCAGCTTGAAAGCGGGACCGACCCAGTACTTC
TRBD1,-,TRBV28,TRBJ2-7,CASSWDSYEQYF,TGTGCCAGCAGTTGGGACAGCTACGAGCAGTACTTC
TRBD1,few,TRBV28,TRBJ1-5,CASSLTGTGTNQPQHF,TGTGCCAGCAGTCTAACCGGGACAGGGACCAATCAGCCCCAGCATTTT
TRBD1,-,TRBV7-6,TRBJ2-5,CASSLSTGTGSSETQYF,TGTGCCAGCAGCTTGAGTACCGGGACAGGGAGTTCAGAGACCCAGTACTTC
-,-,TRBV28,TRBJ2-7,CASSYASRGGLGEQYF,TGTGCCAGCAGTTACGCTTCCAGGGGAGGGTTAGGCGAGCAGTACTTC
-,-,TRBV4-2,TRBJ2-3,CASSLGLTADTQYF,TGTGCCAGCAGCCTGGGACTCACCGCAGATACGCAGTATTTT
-,-,TRBV7-9,TRBJ1-3,CASSPDKSGNTIYF,TGTGCCAGCAGCCCTGACAAGTCCGGAAACACCATATATTTT
TRBD1,once,TRBV28,TRBJ1-1,CASSYRTGPEAFF,TGTGCCAGCAGTTACCGGACAGGACCTGAAGCTTTCTTT
TRBD1,few,TRBV10-3,TRBJ2-7,CAIRTDTGTGVIEQYF,TGTGCCATCAGGACTGATACCGGGACAGGGGTCATCGAGCAGTACTTC
-,-,TRBV4-3,TRBJ2-3,CASSHRRGLTDTQYF,TGCGCCAGCAGCCACCGGCGGGGGCTCACAGATACGCAGTATTTT
-,-,TRBV19,TRBJ1-1,CASSLEGANTEAFF,TGTGCCAGTAGCTTGGAGGGAGCGAACACTGAAGCTTTCTTT
TRBD2,-,TRBV2,TRBJ2-5,CASRRRSGTSTAVGTQYF,TGTGCCAGCAGGAGGAGGTCCGGGACTAGTACGGCCGTGGGGACCCAGTACTTC
TRBD1,-,TRBV5-1,TRBJ1-2,CASSQGQGGPSIGYTF,TGCGCCAGCAGCCAGGGACAGGGAGGTCCATCAATTGGCTACACCTTC
TRBD2,-,TRBV5-1,TRBJ2-5,CASSSPSGGPETQYF,TGCGCCAGCAGCTCTCCGTCGGGGGGGCCGGAGACCCAGTACTTC
-,once,TRBV4-2,TRBJ1-4,CASSRSGEKLFF,TGTGCCAGCAGCCGTTCAGGTGAAAAACTGTTTTTT
TRBD2,-,TRBV10-1,TRBJ2-3,CASSQAYSGTVTDTQYF,TGCGCCAGCAGTCAGGCCTATAGCGGGACCGTCACAGATACGCAGTATTTT
TRBD1,-,TRBV5-1,TRBJ2-7,CASSLTGQGSYEQYF,TGCGCCAGCAGCCTCACGGGACAGGGGTCCTACGAGCAGTACTTC
-,-,TRBV5-1,TRBJ1-2,CASSLDGDTYGYTF,TGCGCCAGCAGCTTGGATGGGGACACATATGGCTACACCTTC
-,-,TRBV28,TRBJ2-7,CASSLPRVYEQYF,TGTGCCAGCAGTTTACCCCGAGTCTACGAGCAGTACTTC
TRBD1,-,TRBV5-6,TRBJ2-5,CASSLRTGQETQYF,TGTGCCAGCAGCCTCCGGACAGGCCAAGAGACCCAGTACTTC
TRBD1,-,TRBV6-6,TRBJ2-7,CASSVQGASTYEQYF,TGTGCCAGCAGTGTACAGGGGGCAAGTACCTACGAGCAGTACTTC
-,-,TRBV3-1/TRBV3-2,TRBJ1-2,CASSQYGQRINNYGYTF,TGTGCCAGCAGCCAGTACGGACAGAGGATTAATAACTATGGCTACACCTTC
TRBD1,-,TRBV7-9,TRBJ1-5,CASSSDRGHAGNQPQHF,TGTGCCAGCAGCTCTGACAGGGGGCACGCGGGCAATCAGCCCCAGCATTTT
-,-,TRBV6-2/TRBV6-3,TRBJ2-5,CASSYAPGGGQETLYF,TGTGCCAGCAGTTACGCACCTGGGGGCGGCCAAGAGACCCTGTACTTC
TRBD1,-,TRBV2,TRBJ1-2,CASSGTGLPNYGYTF,TGTGCCAGCAGTGGGACAGGCCTCCCGAACTATGGCTACACCTTC
-,-,TRBV6-5,TRBJ1-2,CASMTKGGIERLTF,TGTGCCAGCATGACGAAAGGGGGAATAGAACGGCTGACCTTC
TRBD1,-,TRBV7-6,TRBJ2-3,CASSRDSLLTDTQYF,TGTGCCAGCAGCCGGGACAGCCTTCTCACAGATACGCAGTATTTT
-,-,TRBV7-6,TRBJ1-6,CASSFPLGGLYSPLHF,TGTGCCAGCAGCTTTCCCCTGGGCGGGTTGTACTCACCCCTCCACTTT
-,-,TRBV19,TRBJ1-2,CASNQGGYGYTF,TGTGCCAGTAACCAGGGCGGCTATGGCTACACCTTC
-,-,TRBV27,TRBJ2-7,CASSLSTALSYEQYF,TGTGCCAGCAGTTTATCGACAGCACTCTCCTACGAGCAGTACTTC
TRBD2,once,TRBV4-2,TRBJ2-1,CASSQEAGGVRSSYNEQFF,TGTGCCAGCAGCCAAGAGGCGGGGGGCGTCAGGAGCTCCTACAATGAGCAGTTCTTC
-,-,TRBV5-4,TRBJ2-1,CASSSHRDEQFF,TGTGCCAGCAGCTCCCATCGGGATGAGCAGTTCTTC
TRBD1,once,TRBV20-1,TRBJ2-4,CSASVPPGQNIQYF,TGCAGTGCTAGTGTACCGCCGGGACAGAACATTCAGTACTTC
-,-,TRBV18,TRBJ1-5,CASSPQGSNQPQHF,TGTGCCAGCTCACCTCAGGGGAGCAATCAGCCCCAGCATTTT
TRBD1,-,TRBV11-1,TRBJ2-5,CASSSSDRGNWYF,TGTGCCAGCAGCTCGTCTGACAGGGGAAATTGGTACTTC
TRBD1,-,TRBV6-6,TRBJ1-2,CASSRQGAYNPNYGYTF,TGTGCCAGCAGTCGACAGGGGGCCTATAATCCTAACTATGGCTACACCTTC
TRBD1,-,TRBV6-5,TRBJ1-2,CASSPSIGTAKGYTF,TGTGCCAGCAGTCCATCTATAGGGACAGCGAAAGGCTACACCTTC
TRBD2,-,TRBV11-2,TRBJ2-5,CASSLGPSGRQETQYF,TGTGCCAGCAGCTTAGGCCCTAGCGGGAGACAAGAGACCCAGTACTTC
TRBD1,-,TRBV19,TRBJ1-4,CASRDRAGDEKLFF,TGTGCCAGTAGAGACAGGGCTGGGGATGAAAAACTGTTTTTT
TRBD1,-,TRBV6-6,TRBJ1-2,CASRLGTGVPSGYTF,TGTGCCAGCAGGCTGGGGACAGGGGTTCCCTCTGGCTACACCTTC
TRBD1,-,TRBV4-1,TRBJ2-5,CASSRGTGGWSETQYF,TGCGCCAGCAGCAGAGGGACAGGGGGCTGGTCAGAGACCCAGTACTTC
-,-,TRBV12-3/TRBV12-4,TRBJ2-3,CASTREPVDTQYF,TGTGCCAGCACCCGGGAACCAGTGGATACGCAGTATTTT